The 18 T cell receptor beta chains in this list originate from one sample, sequenced in a study of blood T cell repertoires in COVID-19. Method: immunoSEQ multiplex PCR; TCRdb's copy keeps in-frame clones and lacks some. Altogether 140,000 to 150,000 clones are present, roughly 90% being singletons, with the ten largest covering approximately 1.2%. What was sequenced was PBMCs or T cells enriched from blood (not recorded which). These receptors all stem from a woman aged 30 to 39 with acute COVID-19.

This clone was seen just once. V usage is TRBV5-1 and J usage is TRBJ2-7; 10 positions match TRBD1. Germline trimming cut 3 bases from V and 6 bases from J; bases unmatched to any gene: 12. CDR3 length: 16 residues. Germline V CDR1 and CDR2: SGHRS, YFSETQ. CDR3 protein: CASSSTADRGLGEQYF. The CDR3 DNA follows: TGCGCCAGCAGCTCCACCGCCGACAGGGGGCTAGGCGAGCAGTACTTC.

The genes are TRBV18 and TRBJ1-1, with 7 bases lining up with TRBD1. The V and J ends lost 5 bases and 1 base, in that order; junction bases with no gene match: 7. The CDR3 contains 15 residues. Germline-derived CDR1 and CDR2 are KGHSH and LQKENI. CDR3 in amino acids: CASSFGSGGNTEAFF. In DNA form, the CDR3 reads TGTGCCAGCTCATTCGGCTCAGGGGGGAACACTGAAGCTTTCTTT.

DNA for the CDR3: TGCGCCAGCAGCTCACTCGCGGGAGGGCCTGGAAATGAGCAGTTCTTC. Amino acids: CASSSLAGGPGNEQFF. V is TRBV4-1 and J is TRBJ2-1; TRBD2 agrees at 9 bases. Germline V gives CDR1 MGHRA, CDR2 YSYEKL. V trimming: 5 bases; J trimming: 7 bases; junction bases outside the gene matches: 12. This CDR3 is built from 16 residues.

The chain carries TRBV27 and TRBJ2-7, with D unclear. This CDR3 has 11 amino acids. Trimming took off 6 bases at V and 3 bases at J, with 6 bases between the two ends. Germline CDR1 MNHEY, CDR2 SMNVEV (reference sequence). The CDR3 region is CASSLNYEQYF. Here the CDR3 DNA reads TGTGCCAGCAGCCTTAACTACGAGCAGTACTTC.

The chain combines TRBV11-2 with TRBJ2-1; 10 nucleotides align to TRBD2. V dropped 6 bases and J dropped 5; count of bases not matched to a gene: 10. The CDR3 spans 16 residues. Germline V gene data show CDR1 as SGHAT and CDR2 as FQNNGV. The CDR3 coding sequence is TGTGCCAGCAGTCAAGTTAGCGGGAGGAGGAACAATGAGCAGTTCTTC. It yields the protein CASSQVSGRRNNEQFF.

The gene calls are TRBV5-1 and TRBJ1-1, with TRBD1 as a possible D gene (6 bases). CDR1 is SGHRS, CDR2 YFSETQ, per germline. Trimming took off 4 bases at V and 1 base at J, with 14 bases between the two ends. This CDR3 has 15 residues. CDR3 coding DNA: TGCGCCAGCAGCAACCCAGGGGTCGGGAACACTGAAGCTTTCTTT. Its translation is CASSNPGVGNTEAFF.

The sample holds one count of this clone. V usage is TRBV7-3 and J usage is TRBJ2-1; D not certain. Germline CDR1 reads SGHTA; CDR2 reads FQGTGA. The CDR3 has 14 residues. With 11 bases removed from V and 8 bases from J, the gap between germline ends came to 22 bases. The CDR3, as DNA: TGTGCCGGGCGAGTGCCCAACAGAGACGATGAGCAGTTCTTC. This gives the protein CAGRVPNRDDEQFF.

V and J are TRBV5-1 and TRBJ1-2, with 9 bases identical to TRBD1. After removal of 3 bases from V and 6 bases from J, the junction contained 9 bases not matched to a gene. The CDR3 totals 15 residues. Germline loops: CDR1 SGHRS, CDR2 YFSETQ. The CDR3 nucleotides read TGCGCCAGCAGCTGGGGGGGACAGGGAGCTGATGGCTACACCTTC. It is translated as CASSWGGQGADGYTF. Together with reference TRBV5-1 and TRBJ1-2, the CDR3 gives the full variable domain: KAGVTQTPRYLIKTRGQQVTLSCSPISGHRSVSWYQQTPGQGLQFLFEYFSETQRNKGNFPGRFSGRQFSNSRSEMNVSTLELGDSALYLCASSWGGQGADGYTFGSGTRLTVV.

The chain is built from TRBV5-5 and TRBJ2-5; perhaps TRBD1 as D (5 bases). Trimming left V 10 bases short and J 2 bases short, with 12 bases between. Germline CDR1 reads SGHKS; CDR2 reads YYEKEE (reference sequence). This CDR3 has 12 residues. In DNA, the CDR3 is TGTGCCTCACAGGTTTTACAAGAGACCCAGTACTTC. Translated, it gives CASQVLQETQYF. The full variable domain, in which reference TRBV5-5 and TRBJ2-5 provide the parts outside the CDR3, is DAGVTQSPTHLIKTRGQQVTLRCSPISGHKSVSWYQQVLGQGPQFIFQYYEKEERGRGNFPDRFSARQFPNYSSELNVNALLLGDSALYLCASQVLQETQYFGPGTRLLVL.

The CDR3 loop is CASSLEGGTEAFF. CDR3 in DNA: TGCGCCAGCAGCTTGGAAGGAGGCACTGAAGCTTTCTTT. V usage is TRBV5-1 and J usage is TRBJ1-1; D gene unclear. Trimming pared 0 bases from V and 4 bases from J, leaving 7 bases between. Germline values: CDR1 SGHRS, CDR2 YFSETQ. The CDR3 spans 13 residues.

The table lists this clone with a few counts. CDR3 DNA: TGTGCCAGCAGTGCCGGGGCGGCTAGCGGACTAGCCAAAAACATTCAGTACTTC. Its translation is CASSAGAASGLAKNIQYF. The rearrangement uses TRBV2 and TRBJ2-4, with 7 bases that match TRBD2. This CDR3 spans 18 amino acids. The V gene end was trimmed by 4 bases and the J gene end by 0 bases; junction bases not matched to a gene: 12. Germline values: CDR1 SNHLY, CDR2 FYNNEI.

The rearrangement joins TRBV7-2 to TRBJ1-2; TRBD1 agrees at 7 bases. CDR3 length: 17 amino acids. V lost 5 bases and J lost 0; bases outside the gene matches: 12. CDR1 and CDR2 from the germline V gene are SGHTA and FQGNSA. CDR3 DNA sequence: TGTGCCAGCAGCCCCAGGGGCTCAGGGACAGCTAACTATGGCTACACCTTC. It yields the protein CASSPRGSGTANYGYTF.

The rearrangement links TRBV4-3 to TRBJ1-3; D is perhaps TRBD1 (5 bases). Germline V gives CDR1 LGHNA, CDR2 YSLEER. The CDR3 is 16 residues long. V was shortened by 0 bases and J by 3 bases, with 12 bases between the two germline ends. CDR3 nucleotide sequence: TGCGCCAGCAGCCAAGATAGGGGTCTGTATGGAAACACCATATATTTT. Translating gives CASSQDRGLYGNTIYF.

The V gene is TRBV11-1, the J gene TRBJ2-3, with TRBD2 identical over 7 bases. J lost 3 bases, V lost 4 bases, and 10 bases had no gene match. The CDR3 has 16 residues. Per germline, CDR1 SGHAT and CDR2 FQDESV (reference sequence). Here the CDR3 reads CASSSDERDWTDTQYF. The CDR3 bases are TGTGCCAGCAGCTCGGATGAGCGGGACTGGACAGATACGCAGTATTTT.

This sequence joins TRBV5-1 and TRBJ1-2; the D is unclear. V gave up 2 bases and J gave up 8 bases, with 13 bases separating them. CDR3 size: 13 residues. CDR1 is SGHRS, CDR2 YFSETQ, per germline. The CDR3 spells CASSFSTGEGYTF. The CDR3 nucleotides are TGCGCCAGCAGCTTCTCGACTGGGGAGGGCTACACCTTC.

This rearrangement joins TRBV12-3 or TRBV12-4 to TRBJ2-1; perhaps TRBD2 as D (5 bases). The CDR3 has 13 residues. Trimming shortened V by 4 bases and J by 7 bases, and 11 bases separated the two germline ends. CDR3 loop: CASSSTSGNEQFF. The CDR3 DNA sequence: TGTGCCAGCAGTTCAACTAGTGGGAATGAGCAGTTCTTC.

V gene TRBV19 combines with J gene TRBJ2-1; 8 positions match TRBD2. J gave up 9 bases and V 10 bases, and 14 bases lay outside the gene matches. Per the germline V gene, CDR1 is LNHDA and CDR2 is SQIVND (reference sequence). The CDR3 runs to 14 residues. CDR3 DNA sequence: TGTGCCACCAGGGCCGGGACTAGGAATGCTGAGCAGTTCTTC. Its translation: CATRAGTRNAEQFF.

This chain uses TRBV4-1 with TRBJ1-4; D possibly corresponds to TRBD1 (5 bases). V was cut by 1 base and J by 6 bases, with 18 bases left in between. Germline CDR1 reads MGHRA; CDR2 reads YSYEKL. The CDR3 spans 17 residues. CDR3 sequence (DNA): TGCGCCAGCAGCCAAGCCCTCATGGGGGGGGGAGATGAAAAACTGTTTTTT. Translation: CASSQALMGGGDEKLFF.